The source of this TCR beta chain is a study of beta chain features in type 1 diabetes. Points from the study as a whole: When Type 1 diabetes patients were examined, their TCRB CDR3s proved moderately but significantly shorter in all four CD4+ subsets. Compared with healthy donors, patients appeared to share more similar naive, central memory and regulatory TCRB repertoires.

Trimming removed 2 bases from V and 9 bases from J; junction bases left unmatched: 16. CDR1 is KGHSH, CDR2 LQKENI, per germline. The CDR3 runs to 17 residues. This clone was counted only a few times. Its antigen remains unidentified. What was sequenced were expressed TCRB transcripts, since all of the isolated RNA had been reverse transcribed. The data were produced by immunoSEQ multiplex PCR, yet TCRdb's version contains in-frame clones alone and is incomplete. The table shows over 650,000 clones, with more than 13% occurring only once. Sample: naive CD4+ T cells from blood. The sequence was obtained from a man in his late teens or twenties with type 1 diabetes. The chain carries TRBV18 and TRBJ2-1; 7 bases are a match to TRBD2. The CDR3 DNA reads TGTGCCAGCTCACCATACGCGGGAGTCAAGGCGGGGAGTGAGCAGTTCTTC. Amino acids: CASSPYAGVKAGSEQFF.